The 10 T cell receptor beta chains in this list originate from one sample, sequenced in a study of OX40 agonist ivuxolimab in advanced cancers. TCRdb keeps only in-frame clones here, not all; method: immunoSEQ multiplex PCR. The sample includes tens of thousands of clones, less than 95% of them seen just once. The sequences come from CD4+ or CD8+ T cells sorted from blood, collected in a trial of the OX40 agonist ivuxolimab. These receptors originate from an adult with an advanced solid tumor such as melanoma, head and neck, liver or kidney cancer.

This clone was seen a handful of times. The chain has TRBV6-5 and TRBJ1-1; D not certain. Per the germline V gene, CDR1 is MNHEY and CDR2 is SVGAGI. V was clipped by 6 bases and J by 7 bases, with 18 bases between them. This CDR3 contains 14 residues. CDR3 loop: CASRTARGLSEAFF. The CDR3, as DNA: TGTGCCAGCAGGACTGCCCGAGGGTTAAGTGAAGCTTTCTTT.

V is TRBV6-5 and J is TRBJ2-6; D uncertain. Trimming shortened V by 7 bases and J by 0 bases, and 7 bases separated the two germline ends. This CDR3 comprises 14 residues. Germline V lookup: CDR1 MNHEY, CDR2 SVGAGI. For the CDR3, the DNA is TGTGCCAGCACCCAAGACTCTGGGGCCAACGTCCTGACTTTC. It codes for CASTQDSGANVLTF.

V and J are TRBV6-5 and TRBJ1-2; 10 bases match TRBD1. Germline V gene data show CDR1 as MNHEY and CDR2 as SVGAGI. The CDR3 length is 16 residues. V trimming: 0 bases; J trimming: 3 bases; junction bases outside the gene matches: 4. Here the CDR3 reads CASSYSGQGFDYGYTF. The CDR3 nucleotides read TGTGCCAGCAGTTACTCGGGACAGGGGTTTGACTATGGCTACACCTTC.

In DNA form, the CDR3 reads TGCGCCAGCTTACCGGGACAGGGGAAAGCAGATACGCAGTATTTT. This gives the protein CASLPGQGKADTQYF. The chain carries TRBV5-1 and TRBJ2-3; TRBD1 aligns across 10 bases. Trimming cost V 7 bases and J 4 bases; bases outside gene matches: 9. The germline CDR1 and CDR2 sequences are SGHRS and YFSETQ. The CDR3 is 15 residues long.

About this clone itself: An end of the junction does not agree with germline; a read error may underlie this. The chain carries TRBV7-8 and TRBJ1-1, with a possible D match to TRBD1 (6 bases). CDR1 and CDR2 from the germline V gene are SGHVS and FQNEAQ. The CDR3 is made up of 13 amino acids. DNA of the CDR3: TGTGCCAGCAGCTTAGACAGGGTGGGGTTAAGGCACTTT. Residues: CASSLDRVGLRHF.

V and J are TRBV30 and TRBJ2-4; 11 bases agree with TRBD2. The germline CDR1 and CDR2 sequences are GTSNPN and SVGIG (reference sequence). This CDR3 is built from 18 residues. Unmatched junction bases numbered 9, after V lost 1 base and J lost 1 base. The DNA for the CDR3 is TGTGCCTGGAGTGCCCCCGTTCGGACTAGCGGGGCCAAAAACATTCAGTACTTC. Amino acids: CAWSAPVRTSGAKNIQYF.

The chain employs TRBV2 and TRBJ2-1; TRBD1 agrees at 7 bases. Germline V gives CDR1 SNHLY, CDR2 FYNNEI. CDR3 size: 14 residues. V lost 6 bases to trimming and J lost 7 bases; unmatched junction nucleotides: 9. CDR3 amino acids: CASSSSRGLNEQFF. As DNA, the CDR3 is TGTGCCAGCAGCTCAAGTAGGGGGCTAAATGAGCAGTTCTTC.

The rearrangement uses TRBV5-5 and TRBJ2-7; D gene unclear. CDR1 is SGHKS, CDR2 YYEKEE, per germline (reference sequence). The CDR3 runs to 12 residues. Between the trimmed V and J ends, which lost 4 bases and 2 bases, there was a span of 7 bases. As DNA, the CDR3 is TGTGCCAGCAGCCAAGGGACCTACGAGCAGTACTTC. It is translated as CASSQGTYEQYF.

Of note for this clone: The junction departs from germline at one end; a sequencing error may be responsible. The V gene is TRBV2, the J gene TRBJ1-1; TRBD1 matches 9 bases. This CDR3 comprises 13 residues. Germline values: CDR1 SNHLY, CDR2 FYNNEI. The CDR3 reads CASREDRDRVVFF. The CDR3 region has the DNA TGTGCCAGCAGAGAAGACCGGGACAGGGTTGTTTTCTTT. Looking up the rest from reference TRBV2 and TRBJ1-1 gives the full variable domain: EPEVTQTPSHQVTQMGQEVILRCVPISNHLYFYWYRQILGQKVEFLVSFYNNEISEKSEIFDDQFSVERPDGSNFTLKIRSTKLEDSAMYFCASREDRDRVVFFGQGTRLTVV.

V gene TRBV6-5 combines with J gene TRBJ1-2; possibly TRBD1 for D (6 bases). The V end lost 6 bases, the J end lost 2 bases, and 13 bases lay between the germline ends. Germline V CDR1 and CDR2: MNHEY, SVGAGI. CDR3 length equals 14 residues. The CDR3 sequence: CASRLGHSNYGYTF. The CDR3 DNA is TGTGCCAGCAGGCTGGGACATTCCAACTATGGCTACACCTTC.